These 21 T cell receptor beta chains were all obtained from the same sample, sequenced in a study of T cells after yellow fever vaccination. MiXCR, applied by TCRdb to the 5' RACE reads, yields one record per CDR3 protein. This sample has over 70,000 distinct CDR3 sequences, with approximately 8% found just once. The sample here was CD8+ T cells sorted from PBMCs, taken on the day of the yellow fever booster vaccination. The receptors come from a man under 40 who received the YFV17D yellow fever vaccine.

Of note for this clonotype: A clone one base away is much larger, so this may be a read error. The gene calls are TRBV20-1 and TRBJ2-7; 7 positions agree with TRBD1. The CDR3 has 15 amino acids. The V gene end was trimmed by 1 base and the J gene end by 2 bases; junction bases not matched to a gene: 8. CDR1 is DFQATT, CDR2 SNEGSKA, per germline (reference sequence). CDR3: CSARGPRQGTYEQYF. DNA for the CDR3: TGCAGTGCTAGAGGCCCGCGACAGGGAACCTACGAGCAGTACTTC.

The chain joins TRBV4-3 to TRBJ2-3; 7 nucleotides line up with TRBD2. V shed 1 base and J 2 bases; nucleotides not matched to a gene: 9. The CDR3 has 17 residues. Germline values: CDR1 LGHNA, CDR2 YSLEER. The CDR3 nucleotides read TGCGCCAGCAGCCAAGGTATTTCGCGGGAGATCACAGATACGCAGTATTTT. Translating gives CASSQGISREITDTQYF.

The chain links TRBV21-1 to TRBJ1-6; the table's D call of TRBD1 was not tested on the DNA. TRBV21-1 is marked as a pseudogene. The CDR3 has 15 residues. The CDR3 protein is CASSIGQEYNSPLHF. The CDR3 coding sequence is TGTGCCAGCAGCATCGGACAGGAGTATAATTCACCCCTCCACTTT.

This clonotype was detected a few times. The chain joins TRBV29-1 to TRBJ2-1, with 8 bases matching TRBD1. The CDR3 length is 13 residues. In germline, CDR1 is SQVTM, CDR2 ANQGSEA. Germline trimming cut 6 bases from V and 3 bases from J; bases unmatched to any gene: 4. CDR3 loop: CSVRDRNYNEQFF. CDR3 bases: TGCAGCGTACGGGACAGGAACTACAATGAGCAGTTCTTC.

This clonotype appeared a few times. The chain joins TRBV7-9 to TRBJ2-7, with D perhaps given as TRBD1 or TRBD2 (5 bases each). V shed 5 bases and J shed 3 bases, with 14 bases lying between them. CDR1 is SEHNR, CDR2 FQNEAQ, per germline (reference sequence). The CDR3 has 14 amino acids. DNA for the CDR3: TGTGCCAGCAGCCCGCAGGGACCAAACTACGAGCAGTACTTC. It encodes CASSPQGPNYEQYF.

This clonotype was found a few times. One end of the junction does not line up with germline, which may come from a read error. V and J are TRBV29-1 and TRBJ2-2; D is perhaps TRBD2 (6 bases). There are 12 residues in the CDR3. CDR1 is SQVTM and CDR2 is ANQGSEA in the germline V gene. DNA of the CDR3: TGCAGCGTGGAAGGAGGGACCGGGGAGCTGTTTTTT. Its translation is CSVEGGTGELFF.

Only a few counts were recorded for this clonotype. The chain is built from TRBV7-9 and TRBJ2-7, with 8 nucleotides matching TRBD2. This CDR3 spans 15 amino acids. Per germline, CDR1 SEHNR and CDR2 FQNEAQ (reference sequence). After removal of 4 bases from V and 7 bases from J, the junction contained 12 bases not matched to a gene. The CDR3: CASSSRPGLVGEQYF. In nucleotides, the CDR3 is TGTGCCAGCAGCTCAAGGCCGGGACTAGTCGGTGAGCAGTACTTC.

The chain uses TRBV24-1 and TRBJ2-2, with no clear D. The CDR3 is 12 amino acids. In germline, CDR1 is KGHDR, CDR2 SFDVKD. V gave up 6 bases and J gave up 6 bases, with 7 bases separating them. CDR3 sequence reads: CATSYAAGELFF. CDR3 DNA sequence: TGTGCCACCAGTTATGCGGCCGGGGAGCTGTTTTTT.

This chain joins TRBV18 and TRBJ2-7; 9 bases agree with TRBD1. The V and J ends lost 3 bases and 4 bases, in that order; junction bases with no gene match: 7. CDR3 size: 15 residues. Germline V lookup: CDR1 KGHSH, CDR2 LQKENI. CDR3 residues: CASSPPAGQGYEQYF. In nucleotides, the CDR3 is TGTGCCAGCTCACCCCCGGCGGGACAGGGATACGAGCAGTACTTC.

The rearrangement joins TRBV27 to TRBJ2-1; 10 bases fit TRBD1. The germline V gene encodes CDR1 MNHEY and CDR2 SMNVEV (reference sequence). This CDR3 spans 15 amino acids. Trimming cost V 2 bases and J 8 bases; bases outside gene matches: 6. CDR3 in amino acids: CASSLPGQGTYEQFF. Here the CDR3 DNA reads TGTGCCAGCAGTTTACCGGGACAGGGGACGTATGAGCAGTTCTTC.

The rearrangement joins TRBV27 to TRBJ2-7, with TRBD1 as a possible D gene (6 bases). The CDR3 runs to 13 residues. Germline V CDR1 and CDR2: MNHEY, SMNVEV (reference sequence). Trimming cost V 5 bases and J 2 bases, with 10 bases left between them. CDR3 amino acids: CASSLQGTYEQYF. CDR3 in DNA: TGTGCCAGCAGTCTCCAGGGGACCTACGAGCAGTACTTC.

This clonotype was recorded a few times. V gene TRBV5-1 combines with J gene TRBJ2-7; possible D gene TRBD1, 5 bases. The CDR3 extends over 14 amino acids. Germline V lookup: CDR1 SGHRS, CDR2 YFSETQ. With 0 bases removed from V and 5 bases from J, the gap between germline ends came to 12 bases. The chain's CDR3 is CASSLEQGYHEQYF. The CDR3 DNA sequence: TGCGCCAGCAGCTTGGAGCAGGGCTACCACGAGCAGTACTTC.

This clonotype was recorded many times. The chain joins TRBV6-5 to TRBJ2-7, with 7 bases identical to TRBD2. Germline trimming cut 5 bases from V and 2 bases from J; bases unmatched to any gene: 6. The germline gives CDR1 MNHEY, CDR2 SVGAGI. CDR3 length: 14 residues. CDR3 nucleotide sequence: TGTGCCAGCAGTCTGTGGGAGGGGACCTACGAGCAGTACTTC. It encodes CASSLWEGTYEQYF.

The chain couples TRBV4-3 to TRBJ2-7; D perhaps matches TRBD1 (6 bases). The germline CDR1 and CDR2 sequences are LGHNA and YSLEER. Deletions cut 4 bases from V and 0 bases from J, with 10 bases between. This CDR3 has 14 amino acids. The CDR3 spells CASSPETGSYEQYF. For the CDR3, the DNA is TGCGCCAGCAGCCCCGAGACAGGCTCCTACGAGCAGTACTTC.

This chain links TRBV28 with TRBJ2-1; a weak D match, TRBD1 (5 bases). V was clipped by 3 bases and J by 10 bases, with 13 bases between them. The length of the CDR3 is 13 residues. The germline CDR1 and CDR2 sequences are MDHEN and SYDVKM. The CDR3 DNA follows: TGTGCCAGCAGTTTTTCAGGGCAATGGGAGCAGTTCTTC. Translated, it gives CASSFSGQWEQFF.

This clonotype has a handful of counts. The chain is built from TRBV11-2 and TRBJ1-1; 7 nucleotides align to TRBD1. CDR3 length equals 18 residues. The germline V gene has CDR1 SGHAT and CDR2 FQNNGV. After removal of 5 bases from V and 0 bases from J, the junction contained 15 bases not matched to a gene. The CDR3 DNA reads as TGTGCCAGCAGCGCCAAGGGACAGCTGCTCGGGGTGAACACTGAAGCTTTCTTT. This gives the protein CASSAKGQLLGVNTEAFF.

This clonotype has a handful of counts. CDR3 sequence (DNA): TGTGCCAGCAGTTACTCAGGGACTAGCGCGAATGAGCAGTTCTTC. Translated, it gives CASSYSGTSANEQFF. This chain joins TRBV6-5 and TRBJ2-1; 10 nucleotides line up with TRBD2. The germline CDR1 and CDR2 sequences are MNHEY and SVGAGI. The CDR3 has 15 residues. Trimming at V came to 0 bases and at J to 7 bases, leaving 3 bases not matched to a gene.

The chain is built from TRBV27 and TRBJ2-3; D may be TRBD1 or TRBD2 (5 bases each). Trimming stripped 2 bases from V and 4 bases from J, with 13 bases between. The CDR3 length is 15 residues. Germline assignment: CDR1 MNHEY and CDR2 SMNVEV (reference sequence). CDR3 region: CASSLTGLGADTQYF. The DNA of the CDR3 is TGTGCCAGCAGTTTAACGGGGCTCGGGGCAGATACGCAGTATTTT.

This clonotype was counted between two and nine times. The CDR3 here is CATGTDFNEQFF. CDR3 in DNA: TGTGCCACGGGGACGGATTTCAATGAGCAGTTCTTC. The rearrangement links TRBV14 to TRBJ2-1; D tentatively fits TRBD1 or TRBD2 (5 bases each). The V and J ends lost 10 bases and 6 bases respectively, with 13 bases between them. The germline V gene has CDR1 SGHDN and CDR2 FVKESK. CDR3 size: 12 residues.

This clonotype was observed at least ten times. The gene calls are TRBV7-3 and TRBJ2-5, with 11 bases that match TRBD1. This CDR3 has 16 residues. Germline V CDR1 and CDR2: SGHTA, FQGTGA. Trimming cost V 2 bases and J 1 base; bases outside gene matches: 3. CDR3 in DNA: TGTGCCAGCAGCTTATTCGGACAGGGGGCCCAAGAGACCCAGTACTTC. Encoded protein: CASSLFGQGAQETQYF.

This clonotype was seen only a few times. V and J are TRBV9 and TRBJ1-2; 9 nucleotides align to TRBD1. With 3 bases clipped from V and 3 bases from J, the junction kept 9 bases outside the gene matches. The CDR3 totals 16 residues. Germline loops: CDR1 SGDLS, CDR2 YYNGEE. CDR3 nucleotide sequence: TGTGCCAGCAGCGGATACAGGGGGCGCTACGACTATGGCTACACCTTC. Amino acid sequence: CASSGYRGRYDYGYTF. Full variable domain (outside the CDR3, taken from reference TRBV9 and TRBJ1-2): DSGVTQTPKHLITATGQRVTLRCSPRSGDLSVYWYQQSLDQGLQFLIQYYNGEERAKGNILERFSAQQFPDLHSELNLSSLELGDSALYFCASSGYRGRYDYGYTFGSGTRLTVV.